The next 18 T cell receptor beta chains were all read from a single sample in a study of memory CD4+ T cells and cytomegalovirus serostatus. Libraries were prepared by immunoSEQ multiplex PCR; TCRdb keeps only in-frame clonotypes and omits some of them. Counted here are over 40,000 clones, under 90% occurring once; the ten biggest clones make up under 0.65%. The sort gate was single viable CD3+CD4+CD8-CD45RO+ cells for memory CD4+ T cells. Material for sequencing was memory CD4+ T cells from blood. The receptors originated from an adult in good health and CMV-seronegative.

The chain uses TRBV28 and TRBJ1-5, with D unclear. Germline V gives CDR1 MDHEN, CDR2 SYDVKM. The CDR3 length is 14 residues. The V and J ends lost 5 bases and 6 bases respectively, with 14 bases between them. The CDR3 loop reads CASSAVTGVQPQHF. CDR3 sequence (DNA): TGTGCCAGCAGTGCGGTGACCGGGGTTCAGCCCCAGCATTTT.

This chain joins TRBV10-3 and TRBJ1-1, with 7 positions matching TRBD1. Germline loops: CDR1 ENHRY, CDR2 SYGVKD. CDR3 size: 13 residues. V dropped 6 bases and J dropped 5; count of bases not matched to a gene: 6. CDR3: CAISRQGETEAFF. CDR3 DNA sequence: TGTGCCATCAGCCGACAGGGAGAGACTGAAGCTTTCTTT.

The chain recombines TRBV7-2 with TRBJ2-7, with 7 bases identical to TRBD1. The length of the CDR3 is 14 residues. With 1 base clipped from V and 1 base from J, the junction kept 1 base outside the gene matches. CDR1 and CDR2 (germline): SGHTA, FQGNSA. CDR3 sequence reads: CASSLGGQSYEQYF. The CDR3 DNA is TGTGCCAGCAGCTTAGGGGGACAGTCCTACGAGCAGTACTTC.

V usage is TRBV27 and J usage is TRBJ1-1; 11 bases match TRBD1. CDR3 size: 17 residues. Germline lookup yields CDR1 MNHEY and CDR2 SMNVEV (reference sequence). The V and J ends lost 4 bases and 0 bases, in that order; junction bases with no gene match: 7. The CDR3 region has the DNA TGTGCCAGCAGTTCCCTGGGACAGGGGGGCATGAACACTGAAGCTTTCTTT. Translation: CASSSLGQGGMNTEAFF.

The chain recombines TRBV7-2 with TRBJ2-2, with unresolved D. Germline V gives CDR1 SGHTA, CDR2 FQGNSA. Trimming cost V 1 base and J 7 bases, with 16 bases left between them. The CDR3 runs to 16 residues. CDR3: CASSLVYPKAGGELFF. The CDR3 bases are TGTGCCAGCAGCTTAGTTTACCCTAAAGCAGGCGGGGAGCTGTTTTTT.

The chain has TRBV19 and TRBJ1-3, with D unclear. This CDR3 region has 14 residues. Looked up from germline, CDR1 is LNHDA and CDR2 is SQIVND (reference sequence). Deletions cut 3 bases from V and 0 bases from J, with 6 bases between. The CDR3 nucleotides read TGTGCCAGTAGTATCCAGGACTCTGGAAACACCATATATTTT. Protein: CASSIQDSGNTIYF.

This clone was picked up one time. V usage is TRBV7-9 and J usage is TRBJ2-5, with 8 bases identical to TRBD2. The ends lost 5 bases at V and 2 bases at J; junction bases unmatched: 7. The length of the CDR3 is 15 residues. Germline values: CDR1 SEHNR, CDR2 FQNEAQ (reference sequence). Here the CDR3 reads CASSDGTRGQETQYF. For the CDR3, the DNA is TGTGCCAGCAGCGACGGGACTAGAGGACAAGAGACCCAGTACTTC. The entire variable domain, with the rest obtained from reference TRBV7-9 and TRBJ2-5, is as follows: DTGVSQNPRHKITKRGQNVTFRCDPISEHNRLYWYRQTLGQGPEFLTYFQNEAQLEKSRLLSDRFSAERPKGSFSTLEIQRTEQGDSAMYLCASSDGTRGQETQYFGPGTRLLVL.

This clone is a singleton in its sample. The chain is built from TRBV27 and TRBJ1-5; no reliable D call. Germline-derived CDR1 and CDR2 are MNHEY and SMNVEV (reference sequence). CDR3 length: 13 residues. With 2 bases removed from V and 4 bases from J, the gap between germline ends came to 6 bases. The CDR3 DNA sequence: TGTGCCAGCAGTTTAATGGGGAATCAGCCCCAGCATTTT. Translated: CASSLMGNQPQHF.

CDR3 sequence (DNA): TGTGCCAGTAGTATTTTCCCGGGACATAGGTACACTGAAGCTTTCTTT. It translates to CASSIFPGHRYTEAFF. V is TRBV19 and J is TRBJ1-1; D may be TRBD1 (6 bases). V shed 3 bases and J shed 3 bases, with 17 bases lying between them. Germline values: CDR1 LNHDA, CDR2 SQIVND (reference sequence). This CDR3 spans 16 amino acids.

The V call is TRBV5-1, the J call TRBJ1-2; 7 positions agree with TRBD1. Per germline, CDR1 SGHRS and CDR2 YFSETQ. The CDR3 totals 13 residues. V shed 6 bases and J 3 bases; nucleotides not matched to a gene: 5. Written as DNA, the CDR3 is TGCGCCAGCACTCAAGGGACAGACTATGGCTACACCTTC. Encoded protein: CASTQGTDYGYTF.

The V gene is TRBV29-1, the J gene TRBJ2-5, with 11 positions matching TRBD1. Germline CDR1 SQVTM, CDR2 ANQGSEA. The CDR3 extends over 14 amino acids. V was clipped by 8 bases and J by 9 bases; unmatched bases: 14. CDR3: CSTLSRDRGFPQYF. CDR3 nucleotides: TGCAGCACCCTGTCCCGGGACAGGGGGTTTCCCCAGTACTTC.

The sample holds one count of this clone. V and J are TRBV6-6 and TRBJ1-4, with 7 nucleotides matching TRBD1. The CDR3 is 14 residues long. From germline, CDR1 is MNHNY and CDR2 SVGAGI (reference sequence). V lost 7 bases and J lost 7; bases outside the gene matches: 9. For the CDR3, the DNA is TGTGCCAGCAACGAAGTAAGGGGGCGTGAAAAACTGTTTTTT. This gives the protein CASNEVRGREKLFF.

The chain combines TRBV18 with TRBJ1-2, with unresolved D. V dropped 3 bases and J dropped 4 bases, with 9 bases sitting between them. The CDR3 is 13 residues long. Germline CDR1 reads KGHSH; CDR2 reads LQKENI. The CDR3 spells CASSPRESYGYTF. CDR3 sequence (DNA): TGTGCCAGCTCACCTCGAGAAAGCTATGGCTACACCTTC.

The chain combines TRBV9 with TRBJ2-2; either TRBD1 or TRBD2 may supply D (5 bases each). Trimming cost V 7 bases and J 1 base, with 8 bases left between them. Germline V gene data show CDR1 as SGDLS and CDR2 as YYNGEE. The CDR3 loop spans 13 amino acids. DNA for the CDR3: TGTGCCAGCGGTGGGGGGAACACCGGGGAGCTGTTTTTT. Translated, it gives CASGGGNTGELFF.

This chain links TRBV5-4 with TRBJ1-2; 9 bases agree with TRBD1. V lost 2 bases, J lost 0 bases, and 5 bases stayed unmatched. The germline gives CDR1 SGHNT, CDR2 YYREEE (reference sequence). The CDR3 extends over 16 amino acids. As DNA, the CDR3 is TGTGCCAGCAGCTTAGGAGGGACAGGGACTAACTATGGCTACACCTTC. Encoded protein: CASSLGGTGTNYGYTF.

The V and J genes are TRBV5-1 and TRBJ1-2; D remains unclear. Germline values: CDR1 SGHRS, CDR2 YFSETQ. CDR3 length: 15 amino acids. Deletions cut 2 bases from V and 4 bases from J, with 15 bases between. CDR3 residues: CASSLRAPDSYGYTF. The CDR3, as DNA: TGCGCCAGCAGCTTAAGGGCTCCAGATAGCTATGGCTACACCTTC.

The CDR3 here is CASRFQDWNQPQHF. CDR3 bases: TGTGCCAGCAGATTTCAGGATTGGAATCAGCCCCAGCATTTT. This chain links TRBV28 with TRBJ1-5; D gene ambiguous. This CDR3 has 14 amino acids. Germline-derived CDR1 and CDR2 are MDHEN and SYDVKM. V was clipped by 6 bases and J by 4 bases, with 13 bases between them.

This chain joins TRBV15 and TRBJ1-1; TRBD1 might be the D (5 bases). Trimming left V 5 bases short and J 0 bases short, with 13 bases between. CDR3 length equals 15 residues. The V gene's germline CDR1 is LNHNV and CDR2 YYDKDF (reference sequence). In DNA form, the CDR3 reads TGTGCCACCAGCTTAAACGACAGAGTGAACACTGAAGCTTTCTTT. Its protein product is CATSLNDRVNTEAFF.